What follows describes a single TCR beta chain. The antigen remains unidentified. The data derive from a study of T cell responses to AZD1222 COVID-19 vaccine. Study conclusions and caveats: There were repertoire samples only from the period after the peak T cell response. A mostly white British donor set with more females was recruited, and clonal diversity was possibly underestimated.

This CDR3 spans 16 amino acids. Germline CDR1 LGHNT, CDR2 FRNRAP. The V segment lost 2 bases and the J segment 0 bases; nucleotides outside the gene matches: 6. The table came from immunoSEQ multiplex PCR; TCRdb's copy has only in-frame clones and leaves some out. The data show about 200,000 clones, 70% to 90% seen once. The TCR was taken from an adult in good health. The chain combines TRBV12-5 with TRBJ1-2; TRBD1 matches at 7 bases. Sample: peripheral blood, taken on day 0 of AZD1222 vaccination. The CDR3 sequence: CASGLFLGQANYGYTF. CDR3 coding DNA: TGTGCTAGTGGTTTGTTTCTCGGACAGGCTAACTATGGCTACACCTTC.